This T cell receptor (beta chain) was sequenced during a study of cytomegalovirus exposure and HLA in healthy donors. V shed 2 bases and J 2 bases; nucleotides not matched to a gene: 1. Germline V gene data show CDR1 as SGHRS and CDR2 as YFSETQ. CDR3 length: 15 residues. The study's findings and limits: Judged likely to be a sequencing artifact was a cluster of highly shared sequence variants. In a later analysis, specific HLA alleles were associated with 15,000 to 20,000 TCR beta sequences at a 0.05 false discovery rate. Specificity for CMV antigens was confirmed in vitro for a few of the CMV-associated chains.

In regard to this clone: Its antigen is currently unknown.

The PCR was carried out with 60 Vbeta primers and 13 Jbeta primers. Original methodology: Counted up in a later analysis, unique TCR beta chains came to approximately 83 million, with some 9.9 million shared. Generated by immunoSEQ multiplex PCR, the TCRdb table keeps only in-frame clones and is missing some. V, J and clone size were drawn from that table, and D and trimming were deduced from the DNA. The data show about 140,000 clones, 70% to 80% seen once. The chain carries TRBV5-1 and TRBJ2-7; 13 bases fit TRBD2. The receptor was isolated from a female donor in good health and CMV-seronegative. The sample was PBMCs. CDR3: CASSFGLAGAYEQYF. The CDR3 DNA sequence: TGCGCCAGCAGCTTCGGACTAGCGGGAGCCTACGAGCAGTACTTC.